The 15 T cell receptor beta chains below were found in one sample sequenced in a study of shared clonotypes between healthy human individuals. Sequenced by immunoSEQ multiplex PCR; TCRdb stores in-frame clones only, minus some. The sample yields about 460,000 clones, approximately 77% seen once. The sequencing input was PBMCs. The receptors stem from a woman aged 40 to 50 in good health. Some clones in this sample may be carry-over from other donors' samples.

V is TRBV4-1 and J is TRBJ2-1; D might be TRBD2 (5 bases). With 1 base removed from V and 0 bases from J, the gap between germline ends came to 13 bases. This CDR3 comprises 17 residues. Per the germline V gene, CDR1 is MGHRA and CDR2 is YSYEKL. The CDR3 sequence: CASSQASGGSSYNEQFF. As DNA, the CDR3 is TGCGCCAGCAGCCAAGCTTCTGGTGGGAGCTCCTACAATGAGCAGTTCTTC.

This rearrangement joins TRBV28 to TRBJ1-5; 8 nucleotides agree with TRBD1. Germline V lookup: CDR1 MDHEN, CDR2 SYDVKM. The CDR3 covers 16 residues. V lost 6 bases to trimming and J lost 6 bases; unmatched junction nucleotides: 13. CDR3 nucleotides: TGTGCCAGCAGGGGTAGGGGCCAGGGGGCTGTTCAGCCCCAGCATTTT. Translation: CASRGRGQGAVQPQHF.

The table lists this clone with many counts. The J gene is TRBJ1-1, the V gene TRBV7-9, with a possible D match to TRBD1 (5 bases). V dropped 2 bases and J dropped 3 bases, with 10 bases sitting between them. Germline values: CDR1 SEHNR, CDR2 FQNEAQ (reference sequence). This CDR3 has 14 amino acids. In DNA, the CDR3 is TGTGCCAGCAGCTTACGGCAGGGAGACACTGAAGCTTTCTTT. Encoded protein: CASSLRQGDTEAFF.

The count of this clone is one. The J gene is TRBJ2-5, the V gene TRBV4-1; 13 bases match TRBD2. The CDR3 loop spans 15 amino acids. V shed 3 bases, J shed 5 bases, and the junction held 3 bases outside the gene matches. The germline CDR1 and CDR2 sequences are MGHRA and YSYEKL. CDR3 region: CASSQGLAGSETQYF. CDR3 DNA sequence: TGCGCCAGCAGCCAGGGACTAGCGGGATCTGAGACCCAGTACTTC.

The V and J genes are TRBV29-1 and TRBJ2-5, with 9 nucleotides matching TRBD1. Germline lookup yields CDR1 SQVTM and CDR2 ANQGSEA. This CDR3 is built from 15 residues. V was pared by 4 bases and J by 4 bases, with 10 bases of the junction left unmatched. The CDR3 DNA sequence: TGCAGCGTTGGGGGGACAGGGTCAGGAAGAGAGACCCAGTACTTC. This gives the protein CSVGGTGSGRETQYF.

The V gene is TRBV25-1, the J gene TRBJ2-1; maybe TRBD2 (6 bases). Germline CDR1 and CDR2: MGHDK and SYGVNS. Trimming cost V 5 bases and J 4 bases, with 18 bases left between them. CDR3 size: 16 residues. The CDR3 DNA reads TGTGCCAGCAGTCCCCGTGGTAGCGGCTTATACAATGAGCAGTTCTTC. Residues: CASSPRGSGLYNEQFF.

The rearrangement uses TRBV29-1 and TRBJ2-5, with unresolved D. Germline V gene sequence: CDR1 SQVTM, CDR2 ANQGSEA. The V end lost 0 bases, the J end lost 5 bases, and 10 bases lay between the germline ends. The CDR3 runs to 13 residues. This chain's CDR3 is CSVEEHARETQYF. The CDR3 nucleotides read TGCAGCGTTGAAGAGCATGCGAGGGAGACCCAGTACTTC.

This clone showed up just once. Different DNA sequences within this sample yield the same CDR3. The chain employs TRBV2 and TRBJ2-7, with 7 bases lining up with TRBD1. This CDR3 has 14 residues. Unmatched junction bases numbered 3, after V lost 4 bases and J lost 0 bases. Germline assignment: CDR1 SNHLY and CDR2 FYNNEI. CDR3 nucleotide sequence: TGTGCCAGCAGTGTACAGGGGAGCTCCTACGAGCAGTACTTC. As protein: CASSVQGSSYEQYF.

The chain links TRBV10-3 to TRBJ2-7; D might be TRBD2 (5 bases). The CDR3 consists of 14 residues. The V gene lost 3 bases and the J gene lost 4 bases, with 13 bases spanning the gap. Germline CDR1 ENHRY, CDR2 SYGVKD. The CDR3 DNA reads TGTGCCATCAGTGACGAGGGTGGTGGGTACGAGCAGTACTTC. Amino acids: CAISDEGGGYEQYF.

The rearrangement joins TRBV28 to TRBJ2-1, with D perhaps TRBD1 or TRBD2 (5 bases each). Trimming took 6 bases from V and 8 from J, leaving 17 bases between them. The CDR3 runs 14 residues. Germline V gene lookup returns CDR1 MDHEN and CDR2 SYDVKM. CDR3 protein: CASSLTGAQDEQFF. CDR3 coding DNA: TGTGCCAGCAGCCTAACCGGGGCCCAAGATGAGCAGTTCTTC.

The V and J genes are TRBV7-2 and TRBJ1-1; a possible D gene is TRBD1 (5 bases). Germline V gene data show CDR1 as SGHTA and CDR2 as FQGNSA. V lost 2 bases, J lost 0 bases, and 13 bases lay in between. The CDR3 loop spans 16 amino acids. Here the CDR3 reads CASSLRGVGMNTEAFF. CDR3 bases: TGTGCCAGCAGCTTACGGGGGGTAGGCATGAACACTGAAGCTTTCTTT.

A single count supports this clone. The chain joins TRBV14 to TRBJ1-1; no clear D gene. The V gene's germline CDR1 is SGHDN and CDR2 FVKESK. This CDR3 region has 13 residues. Trimming took 5 bases from V and 1 from J, leaving 8 bases between them. CDR3 nucleotide sequence: TGTGCCAGCAGCTTCACAGAGAACACTGAAGCTTTCTTT. It encodes CASSFTENTEAFF. The full variable domain, in which reference TRBV14 and TRBJ1-1 provide the parts outside the CDR3, is EAGVTQFPSHSVIEKGQTVTLRCDPISGHDNLYWYRRVMGKEIKFLLHFVKESKQDESGMPNNRFLAERTGGTYSTLKVQPAELEDSGVYFCASSFTENTEAFFGQGTRLTVV.

The chain joins TRBV10-3 to TRBJ1-4; TRBD1 matches 8 bases. With V trimmed by 8 bases and J by 7 bases, 3 bases remained unmatched. CDR3 length: 12 residues. Looked up from germline, CDR1 is ENHRY and CDR2 is SYGVKD. The CDR3: CAIGQGSEKLFF. The CDR3 nucleotides are TGTGCCATCGGACAGGGAAGTGAAAAACTGTTTTTT.

The chain recombines TRBV6-5 with TRBJ2-5; 11 nucleotides agree with TRBD2. From germline, CDR1 is MNHEY and CDR2 SVGAGI. This CDR3 comprises 14 residues. The V gene end was trimmed by 6 bases and the J gene end by 5 bases; junction bases not matched to a gene: 5. CDR3 nucleotide sequence: TGTGCCAGCAGCCTAGCGGGAGGTGGGGAGACCCAGTACTTC. As protein: CASSLAGGGETQYF.

This clone was counted a single time. The chain recombines TRBV28 with TRBJ2-1, with a weak D call TRBD1 (6 bases). Germline values: CDR1 MDHEN, CDR2 SYDVKM. V lost 7 bases, J lost 0 bases, and 16 bases lay in between. The CDR3 length is 16 residues. As DNA, the CDR3 is TGTGCCAGCACCCAGGGGTGGCCGAGCTCCTACAATGAGCAGTTCTTC. It codes for CASTQGWPSSYNEQFF.